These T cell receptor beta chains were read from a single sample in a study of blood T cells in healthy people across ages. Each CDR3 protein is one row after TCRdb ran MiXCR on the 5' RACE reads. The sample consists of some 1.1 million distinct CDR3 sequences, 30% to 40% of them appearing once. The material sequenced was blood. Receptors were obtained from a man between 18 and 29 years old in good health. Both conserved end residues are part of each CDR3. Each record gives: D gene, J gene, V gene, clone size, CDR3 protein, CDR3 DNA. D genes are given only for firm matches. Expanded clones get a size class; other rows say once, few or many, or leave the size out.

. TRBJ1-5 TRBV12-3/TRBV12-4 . CASSLDSPDQPQHF TGTGCCAGCAGTTTGGACAGCCCGGATCAGCCCCAGCATTTT
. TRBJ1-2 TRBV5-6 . CASILEGRGYTF TGTGCCAGCATCTTGGAGGGGCGCGGCTACACCTTC
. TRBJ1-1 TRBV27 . CASSSGTVSNTEAFF TGTGCCAGCAGTTCAGGGACGGTTTCGAACACTGAAGCTTTCTTT
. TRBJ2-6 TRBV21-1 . CASSTDRESGANVLTF TGTGCCAGCAGCACTGACAGGGAGAGTGGGGCCAACGTCCTGACTTTC
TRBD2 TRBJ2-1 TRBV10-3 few CAINGGTTSVEQFF TGTGCCATCAACGGGGGGACTACCAGCGTCGAGCAGTTCTTC
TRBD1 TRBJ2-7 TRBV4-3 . CASSQGGGQGLYEQYF TGCGCCAGCAGCCAAGGTGGGGGACAGGGTCTTTACGAGCAGTACTTC
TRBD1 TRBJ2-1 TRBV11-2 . CASSLTRDRFNEQFF TGTGCCAGCAGCTTAACCCGGGACAGGTTCAATGAGCAGTTCTTC
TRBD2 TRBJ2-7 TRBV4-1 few CASSQGTSNYEQYF TGCGCCAGCAGCCAGGGGACTAGCAACTACGAGCAGTACTTC
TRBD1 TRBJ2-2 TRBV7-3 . CASSLGTVLHTGELFF TGTGCCAGCAGCTTAGGGACAGTACTGCACACCGGGGAGCTGTTTTTT
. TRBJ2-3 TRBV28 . CASSWDTNTQYF TGTGCCAGCAGCTGGGACACTAATACGCAGTATTTT
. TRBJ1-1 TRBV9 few CASSPPRGTEAFF TGTGCCAGCAGCCCGCCAAGGGGCACTGAAGCTTTCTTT
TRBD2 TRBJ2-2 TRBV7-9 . CASTWEGRTGELFF TGTGCCAGCACCTGGGAGGGCAGGACCGGGGAGCTGTTTTTT
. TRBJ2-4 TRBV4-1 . CASSQVAGAENIQYF TGCGCCAGCAGCCAAGTTGCAGGGGCAGAAAACATTCAGTACTTC
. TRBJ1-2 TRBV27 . CASSGGSGNYGYTF TGTGCCAGCTCCGGGGGTTCAGGAAACTATGGCTACACCTTC
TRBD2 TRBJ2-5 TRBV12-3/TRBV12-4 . CASTILAGKETQYF TGTGCCAGCACCATACTAGCGGGGAAAGAGACCCAGTACTTC
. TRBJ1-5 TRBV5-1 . CASSFGPGENQPQHF TGCGCCAGCAGCTTCGGGCCCGGGGAAAATCAGCCCCAGCATTTT
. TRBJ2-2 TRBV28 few CASSFRQITGELFF TGTGCCAGCAGTTTTAGGCAGATCACCGGGGAGCTGTTTTTT
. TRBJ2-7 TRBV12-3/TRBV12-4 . CASSSAGQKSSYEQYF TGTGCCAGCAGTTCGGCGGGACAGAAGAGCTCCTACGAGCAGTACTTC
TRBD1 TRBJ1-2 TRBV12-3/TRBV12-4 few CASSLPDRGHGYTF TGTGCCAGCAGTTTACCCGACAGGGGTCATGGCTACACCTTC
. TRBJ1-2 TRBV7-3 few CASSLQGDNYGYTF TGTGCCAGCAGCTTACAGGGTGATAACTATGGCTACACCTTC
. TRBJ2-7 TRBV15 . CATSDGTGSYEQYF TGTGCCACCAGCGACGGTACAGGATCCTACGAGCAGTACTTC
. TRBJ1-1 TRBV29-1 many CSVDREVPNTEAFF TGCAGCGTTGATAGAGAGGTACCGAACACTGAAGCTTTCTTT
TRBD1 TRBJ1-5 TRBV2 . CASSDAGQGNQPQHF TGTGCCAGCAGTGATGCGGGACAGGGTAATCAGCCCCAGCATTTT
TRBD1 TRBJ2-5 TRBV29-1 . CSVASGTGVNEQYF TGCAGCGTTGCATCCGGGACAGGGGTCAATGAGCAGTACTTC
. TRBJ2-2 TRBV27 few CASSLYSAPNTGELFF TGTGCCAGCAGTTTATACAGCGCTCCGAACACCGGGGAGCTGTTTTTT
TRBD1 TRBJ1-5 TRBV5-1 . CASSYGTGIQPQHF TGCGCCAGCAGTTATGGGACAGGGATTCAGCCCCAGCATTTT
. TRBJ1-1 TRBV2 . CASTTGTFMNTEAFF TGTGCCAGCACCACAGGGACGTTCATGAACACTGAAGCTTTCTTT
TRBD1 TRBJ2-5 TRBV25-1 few CASSVGQGEETQYF TGTGCCAGCAGTGTGGGACAGGGAGAAGAGACCCAGTACTTC
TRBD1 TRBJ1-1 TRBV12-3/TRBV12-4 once CASRTGMGTEAFF TGTGCCAGCAGGACAGGGATGGGCACTGAAGCTTTCTTT
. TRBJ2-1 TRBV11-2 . CASSLDGDSSYNEQFF TGTGCCAGCAGCTTAGATGGCGACAGCTCCTACAATGAGCAGTTCTTC
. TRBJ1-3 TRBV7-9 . CTSNPKDGFGNTIYF TGTACCAGCAACCCAAAGGACGGATTTGGAAACACCATATATTTT
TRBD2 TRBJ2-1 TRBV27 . CASSPWTSDYNEQFF TGTGCCAGCAGCCCGTGGACTAGCGACTACAATGAGCAGTTCTTC
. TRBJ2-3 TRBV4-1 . CASSQDGSRADTQYF TGCGCCAGCAGCCAAGATGGCTCCCGGGCAGATACGCAGTATTTT
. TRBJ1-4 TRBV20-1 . CSAPLRASNEKLFF TGCAGTGCTCCTCTGAGGGCCTCTAATGAAAAACTGTTTTTT
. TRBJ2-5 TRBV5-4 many CASSLDRGETQYF TGTGCCAGCAGCTTGGATAGGGGAGAGACCCAGTACTTC
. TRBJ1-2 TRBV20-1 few CSARLGASDLYGYTF TGCAGTGCTAGATTGGGGGCCTCTGACCTCTATGGCTACACCTTC
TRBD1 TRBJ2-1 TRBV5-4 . CASSYGTGSYEQFF TGTGCCAGCAGCTACGGGACAGGGTCCTACGAGCAGTTCTTC
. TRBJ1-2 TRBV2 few CASGGRGTKAIYGYTF TGTGCCAGTGGGGGTCGGGGCACCAAAGCAATCTATGGCTACACCTTC